The rows below give T cell receptor beta chains drawn from one sample of a study of cytomegalovirus exposure and HLA in healthy donors. Some clones are missing from TCRdb's copy, which holds only in-frame ones; the method was immunoSEQ multiplex PCR. The data contain about 170,000 clones, 73% of them singletons. The material sequenced was PBMCs. These receptors were collected from a woman between 18 and 29 years old in good health and CMV-seropositive. The CDR3 runs from the conserved cysteine through the conserved F or W. The D gene is left open where the match is weak. The size field is filled for only some rows; it gives once, few, many or a size class.

V	J	size	D	length	DNA	CDR3
TRBV5-5	TRBJ2-5	few	-	13	TGTGCCAGCAGCTTCCCGCCTGGCGAGACCCAGTACTTC	CASSFPPGETQYF
TRBV5-1	TRBJ2-1	-	TRBD1	19	TGCGCCAGCAGCTTCATAGGGACAGCGCCCCGAGGCTCCTACAATGAGCAGTTCTTC	CASSFIGTAPRGSYNEQFF
TRBV30	TRBJ2-7	few	-	11	TGTGCCTGGAGGGGGGGCTACGAGCAGTACTTC	CAWRGGYEQYF
TRBV6-6	TRBJ2-7	-	TRBD1	15	TGTGCCAGCAGCAATCCGGGACAGGGGGATGACGAGCAGTACTTC	CASSNPGQGDDEQYF
TRBV19	TRBJ1-1	-	TRBD1	14	TGTGCCAGTACCCCGACAGGGGAGTCCACTGAAGCTTTCTTT	CASTPTGESTEAFF
TRBV11-2	TRBJ2-1	-	-	14	TGTGCCAGCAGCTTATTGCCAGCGGACAATGAGCAGTTCTTC	CASSLLPADNEQFF
TRBV2	TRBJ1-5	-	-	14	TGTGCCAGCAGTGACAGGGCAGCCAATCAGCCCCAGCATTTT	CASSDRAANQPQHF
TRBV18	TRBJ1-3	few	-	15	TGTGCCAGCTCACCCACGACAGGCGGGGGAAACACCATATATTTT	CASSPTTGGGNTIYF
TRBV28	TRBJ2-1	-	-	14	TGTGCCAGCAGAATCAACAGTGGGGGCTGGGAGCAGTTCTTC	CASRINSGGWEQFF
TRBV7-9	TRBJ2-3	-	-	14	TGTGCCAGCAGCTTAGCGACAGACACAGATACGCAGTATTTT	CASSLATDTDTQYF
TRBV6-1	TRBJ1-4	-	-	15	TGTGCCAGCAGTGCTTTACGCGCAACTAATGAAAAACTGTTTTTT	CASSALRATNEKLFF
TRBV11-2	TRBJ2-2	-	TRBD1	17	TGTGCCAGCAGCTTAACCCCGAGGACAGGGGGTAACGGGGAGCTGTTTTTT	CASSLTPRTGGNGELFF
TRBV28	TRBJ2-3	-	TRBD2	14	TGTGCCAGCAGTGTCACTAGCGCCGCAGATACGCAGTATTTT	CASSVTSAADTQYF
TRBV4-2	TRBJ1-1	few	-	16	TGTGCCAGCAGCCAAGATGTAGGGGCTATGAACACTGAAGCTTTCTTT	CASSQDVGAMNTEAFF
TRBV7-9	TRBJ2-3	-	-	14	TGTGCCAGCAGCTTATTCGGGGGTCGGGATACGCAGTATTTT	CASSLFGGRDTQYF
TRBV30	TRBJ2-1	-	TRBD1	13	TGTGCCTGGGCCAGGGGGCAGTACAATGAGCAGTTCTTC	CAWARGQYNEQFF
TRBV30	TRBJ1-6	-	-	12	TGTGCCTGGGGGGGAGGGTCTTCACCCCTCCACTTT	CAWGGGSSPLHF
TRBV4-1	TRBJ2-4	-	-	14	TGCGCCAGCAGCCAAGTCGGTACAGAAAACATTCAGTACTTC	CASSQVGTENIQYF
TRBV4-2	TRBJ2-6	-	TRBD1	17	TGTGCCAGCAGCCAAGCCCAGGGGGCGGGTGGGGCCAACGTCCTGACTTTC	CASSQAQGAGGANVLTF
TRBV18	TRBJ2-1	-	TRBD1	15	TGTGCCAGCTCACCGGGACAGGCCTCCTACAATGAGCAGTTCTTC	CASSPGQASYNEQFF
TRBV10-3	TRBJ1-5	few	-	16	TGTGCCATCAACCCACGGGTTGTCGATAGCAATCAGCCCCAGCATTTT	CAINPRVVDSNQPQHF
TRBV11-2	TRBJ1-1	-	-	12	TGTGCCAGCAGCTTAGCGTCAGTTGAAGCTTTCTTT	CASSLASVEAFF
TRBV30	TRBJ1-1	-	-	11	TGTGCCTGGAGAGAAGGCGGGGGAGCTTTCTTT	CAWREGGGAFF
TRBV5-1	TRBJ2-5	-	TRBD2	16	TGCGCCAGCAGCTCAAATAGCGGGGGGCCTCAAGAGACCCAGTACTTC	CASSSNSGGPQETQYF
TRBV4-2	TRBJ2-3	-	-	16	TGTGCCAGCAGCCAAGGAACGACGGGGGAAACAGATACGCAGTATTTT	CASSQGTTGETDTQYF
TRBV23-1	TRBJ1-5	-	-	15	TGCGCCAGCAGTCACGCCCTGGGGGGTTACCAGCCCCAGCATTTT	CASSHALGGYQPQHF
TRBV5-1	TRBJ1-6	-	TRBD1	16	TGCGCCAGCAGCTTGGCCGGACAGGCGGCTAATTCACCCCTCCACTTT	CASSLAGQAANSPLHF
TRBV28	TRBJ1-2	-	-	14	TGTGCCAGCAGTTTTGTAGGCGAGGACTATGGCTACACCTTC	CASSFVGEDYGYTF
TRBV6-5	TRBJ2-7	-	TRBD1	14	TGTGCCAGTACAAACCCGACAGGGTCGGACGAGCAGTACTTC	CASTNPTGSDEQYF
TRBV28	TRBJ2-3	-	-	13	TGTGCCAGCAGTCCCGTCCGGGGAGATACGCAGTATTTT	CASSPVRGDTQYF
TRBV18	TRBJ2-7	-	-	13	TGTGCCGCCAGCTCAACAGGCAATCTAATGCAGTACTTC	CAASSTGNLMQYF
TRBV27	TRBJ2-7	-	-	15	TGTGCCAGCAAGTCGGGTCTTGGACAGAGCTACGAGCAGTACTTC	CASKSGLGQSYEQYF
TRBV7-2	TRBJ2-7	-	TRBD2	15	TGTGCCAGCAGCTTAGGGCGGGGGGCCTCTAACGAGCAGTACTTC	CASSLGRGASNEQYF
TRBV4-3	TRBJ2-1	-	TRBD2	15	TGCGCCAGCAGCCAAGATCCTAGCGGCTACAATGAGCAGTTCTTC	CASSQDPSGYNEQFF
TRBV28	TRBJ1-3	-	-	16	TGTGCCAGCAGTGCAATACCGGGACTGGGGGGAAACACCATATATTTT	CASSAIPGLGGNTIYF